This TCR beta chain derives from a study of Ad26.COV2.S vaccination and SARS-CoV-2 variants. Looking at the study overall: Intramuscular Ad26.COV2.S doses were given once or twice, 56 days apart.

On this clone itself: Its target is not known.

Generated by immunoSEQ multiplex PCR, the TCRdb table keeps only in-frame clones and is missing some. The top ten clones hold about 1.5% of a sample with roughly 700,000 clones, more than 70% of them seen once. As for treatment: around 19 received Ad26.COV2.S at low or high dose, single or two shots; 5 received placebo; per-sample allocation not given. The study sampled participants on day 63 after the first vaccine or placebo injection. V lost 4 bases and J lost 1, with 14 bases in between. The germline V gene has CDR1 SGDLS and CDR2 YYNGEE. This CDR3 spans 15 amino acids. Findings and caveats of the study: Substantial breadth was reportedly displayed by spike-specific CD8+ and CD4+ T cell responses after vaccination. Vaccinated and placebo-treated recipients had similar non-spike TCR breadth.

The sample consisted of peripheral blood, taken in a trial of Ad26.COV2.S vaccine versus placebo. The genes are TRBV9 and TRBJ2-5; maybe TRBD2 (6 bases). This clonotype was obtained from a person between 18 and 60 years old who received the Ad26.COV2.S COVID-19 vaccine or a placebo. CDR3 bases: TGTGCCAGCAGCCCCCTCCGGGGAGGCCAAGAGACCCAGTACTTC. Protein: CASSPLRGGQETQYF.